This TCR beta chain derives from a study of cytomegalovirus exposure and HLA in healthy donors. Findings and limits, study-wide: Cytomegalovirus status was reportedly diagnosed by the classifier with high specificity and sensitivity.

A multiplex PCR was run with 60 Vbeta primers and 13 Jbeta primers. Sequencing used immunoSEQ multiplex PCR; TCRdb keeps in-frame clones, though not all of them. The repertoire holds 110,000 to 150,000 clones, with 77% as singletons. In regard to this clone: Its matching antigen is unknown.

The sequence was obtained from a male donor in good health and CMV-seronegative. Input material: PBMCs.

The CDR3: CASSPGTNQYGYTF. DNA of the CDR3: TGTGCCAGCAGCCCTGGTACAAACCAGTATGGCTACACCTTC. The chain employs TRBV5-4 and TRBJ1-2, with D hard to call. V shed 4 bases and J shed 5 bases, with 15 bases lying between them. The CDR3 length is 14 residues. Germline lookup yields CDR1 SGHNT and CDR2 YYREEE (reference sequence).